One and the same sample provided the 20 T cell receptor delta chains below, sequenced in a study of γδ T cells in repeated Plasmodium falciparum infection. TCRdb reprocessed the multiplex PCR reads through CATT. The data show around 89,000 delta-chain clones, approximately 1.4% seen once. Bulk repertoires came from Vgamma9/Vdelta2+ or Vdelta2-negative gammadelta T cells flow-sorted from PBMC. The sequenced material came from gamma-delta T cells from blood. All receptors come from a pool of human donors (malaria-infected and uninfected, not separated).

As concerns this clone: A single base is all that separates this from a far larger clone, so a read error is likely. The same CDR3 is also encoded by other DNA sequences in this sample. V and J are TRDV3 and TRDJ1; D perhaps matches TRDD3 (6 bases). Germline-derived CDR1 and CDR2 are TVYSNPD and GDNSRS (reference sequence). The CDR3 covers 21 residues. V lost 0 bases and J 0 bases, leaving 32 bases between the germline ends. The CDR3 protein is CAFRMRMDRPTGIRYTDKLIF. The CDR3 coding sequence is TGTGCCTTTAGGATGAGAATGGACCGGCCTACGGGGATCCGGTACACCGATAAACTCATCTTT.

This clone was seen only a few times. This likely reflects a read error, since a far larger clone is one base away. Other DNA sequences in the sample encode the same CDR3. The genes are TRDV2 and TRDJ1, with 7 bases lining up with TRDD3. In the absence of a J gene in TCRdb, the DNA was matched to germline to assign it here. J lost 2 bases, V lost 3 bases, and 8 bases had no gene match. This CDR3 has 15 amino acids. Germline CDR1 is GEAIGNYY and CDR2 is EKD. The CDR3 DNA follows: TGTGCCTGTGACGTTCGCCTCTGGGGGACCGATAAACTCATCTTT. This codes for CACDVRLWGTDKLIF.

This clone was picked up a small number of times. The protein TCRdb lists belongs to a much larger clone and differs from this DNA's translation at residue 14, which points to a read error; the protein shown is made from the DNA. The rearrangement uses TRDV2 and TRDJ1; 7 positions match TRDD3. The CDR3 runs to 16 residues. Germline V gene lookup returns CDR1 GEAIGNYY and CDR2 EKD. The CDR3 DNA reads TGTGCCTGTGACCCCCTGGGTGTACTGGGGTCCGATAAACCCATCTTT. Translating gives CACDPLGVLGSDKPIF.

This clone was seen a few times. This DNA's translation differs at residue 5 from TCRdb's protein, which comes from a much larger clone; a read error is likely, and the protein shown is translated from the DNA. The chain employs TRDV2 and TRDJ1; 7 bases line up with TRDD3. As TCRdb names no J gene, one was assigned here on the basis of a DNA match to germline. There are 16 residues in the CDR3. J was trimmed by 8 bases and V by 2 bases; bases with no gene match: 16. CDR1 and CDR2 (germline): GEAIGNYY, EKD. CDR3 region: CACDNYLGLDTGKLIF. As DNA, the CDR3 is TGTGCCTGTGACAATTACTTAGGACTGGATACGGGGAAACTCATCTTT.

This clone was observed many times. Other nucleotide sequences in the sample specify the same CDR3. J is TRDJ1 and V is TRDV1; a possible D gene is TRDD3 (5 bases). Trimming stripped 0 bases from V and 6 bases from J, with 20 bases between. Germline CDR1 TSWWSYY, CDR2 QGS. The CDR3 spans 17 residues. DNA of the CDR3: TGTGCTCTTGGGGAACTTACAAGGACTGTGGGATGGAATAAACTCATCTTT. This codes for CALGELTRTVGWNKLIF.

This clone appeared many times. The same CDR3 arises from other DNA sequences in this sample as well. This chain uses TRDV2 with TRDJ1; TRDD3 agrees at 13 bases. V lost 3 bases, J lost 5 bases, and 8 bases stayed unmatched. Germline V gene sequence: CDR1 GEAIGNYY, CDR2 EKD. The CDR3 totals 16 residues. CDR3 residues: CACDALLGDTRDKLIF. The CDR3 DNA follows: TGTGCCTGTGACGCACTACTGGGGGATACGCGGGATAAACTCATCTTT.

The table lists this clone with a few counts. TCRdb pairs this DNA with a much larger clone's protein that differs at residue 6, likely a read error; the protein shown was translated from the DNA. This chain joins TRDV2 and TRDJ3, with 9 bases identical to TRDD3. The J gene was not available in TCRdb and was assigned here by matching the DNA to germline segments. The CDR3 extends over 23 amino acids. The ends lost 3 bases at V and 0 bases at J; junction bases unmatched: 20. Germline V gene lookup returns CDR1 GEAIGNYY and CDR2 EKD. As DNA, the CDR3 is TGTGCCTGTGACCCGATTGGGACCAGTACTGGGGGACCCAGCTCCTGGGACACCCGACAGATGTTTTTC. Protein sequence: CACDPIGTSTGGPSSWDTRQMFF.

In this sample, this clone is medium-sized. The identical CDR3 is also encoded by other nucleotide sequences in the sample. V gene TRDV2 combines with J gene TRDJ1; 7 positions match TRDD3. The length of the CDR3 is 15 residues. Looked up from germline, CDR1 is GEAIGNYY and CDR2 is EKD. V lost 5 bases, J lost 0 bases, and 8 bases stayed unmatched. In DNA, the CDR3 is TGTGCCTGTGGCGTGCTGGGGGCCTACACCGATAAACTCATCTTT. Protein sequence: CACGVLGAYTDKLIF.

Points on this clone: It differs at one base from a far larger clone, so likely a read error. Other nucleotide sequences from this sample produce the same CDR3. The CDR3: CACDTLTLSVLGDNRTDKLIF. CDR3 bases: TGTGCCTGTGACACCCTCACCTTATCTGTATTGGGGGATAATCGCACCGATAAACTCATCTTT. The rearrangement links TRDV2 to TRDJ1, with 9 bases fitting TRDD3. Because TCRdb records no J gene, it was assigned here through a match of the DNA to germline. Germline CDR1 is GEAIGNYY and CDR2 is EKD. The CDR3 length is 21 residues. Trimming removed 0 bases from V and 1 base from J; junction bases left unmatched: 20.

This clone occurred a few times. The translation of this DNA and the TCRdb protein of a much larger clone differ at residue 3, probably owing to a read error; the protein shown here is translated from the DNA. J is TRDJ1 and V is TRDV1, with TRDD3 identical over 10 bases. In the absence of a J gene in TCRdb, the DNA was matched to germline to assign it here. From germline, CDR1 is TSWWSYY and CDR2 QGS. CDR3 size: 23 residues. The CDR3 sequence: CAPGELVSRGTPWGIGTTDKLIF. In DNA form, the CDR3 reads TGTGCTCCTGGGGAACTAGTCTCGAGAGGGACCCCCTGGGGGATAGGAACCACCGATAAACTCATCTTT.

With respect to this clone: The protein TCRdb lists belongs to a much larger clone and differs from this DNA's translation at residue 8, which points to a read error; the protein shown is made from the DNA. The genes are TRDV1 and TRDJ1, with a weak D call TRDD2 (5 bases). V was pared by 5 bases and J by 0 bases, with 22 bases between. The V gene's germline CDR1 is TSWWSYY and CDR2 QGS. This CDR3 has 18 amino acids. The chain's CDR3 is CALGIGPARLPYTDKLIF. The CDR3 DNA reads as TGTGCTCTTGGGATCGGACCTGCGCGCCTACCTTACACCGATAAACTCATCTTT.

Concerning this clone: TCRdb records a much larger clone's protein for this DNA, with a difference at residue 8 that likely arises from a read error; the protein given is the translation of the DNA. V is TRDV2 and J is TRDJ1, with D perhaps TRDD3 (6 bases). The CDR3 contains 21 residues. Germline loops: CDR1 GEAIGNYY, CDR2 EKD. V lost 3 bases and J 0 bases, leaving 31 bases between the germline ends. The CDR3 region is CACDGLGNTTETSLYTDKLIF. The CDR3 region has the DNA TGTGCCTGTGACGGGCTGGGGAATACGACAGAAACGTCCCTGTACACCGATAAACTCATCTTT.

This clone was seen at least ten times. A much larger clone is a single base away; this may be a read error. The rearrangement uses TRDV2 and TRDJ2, with 8 bases aligning to TRDD3. CDR3 size: 15 residues. Trimming took 0 bases from V and 1 from J; bases not matched to a gene: 0. Looked up from germline, CDR1 is GEAIGNYY and CDR2 is EKD. CDR3 region: CACDTLGDLTAQLFF. CDR3 nucleotide sequence: TGTGCCTGTGACACCCTGGGGGATTTGACAGCACAACTCTTCTTT.

The table lists this clone with a few counts. The protein TCRdb lists belongs to a much larger clone and differs from this DNA's translation at residue 4, which points to a read error; the protein shown is made from the DNA. V gene TRDV3 combines with J gene TRDJ1, with 10 bases fitting TRDD3. The junction had 10 bases not matched to a gene; V was cut back by 3 bases and J by 0 bases. From germline, CDR1 is TVYSNPD and CDR2 GDNSRS (reference sequence). The CDR3 loop spans 16 amino acids. The CDR3 reads CAFLPSTGGYTDKLIF. DNA of the CDR3: TGTGCCTTCCTGCCTTCTACTGGGGGATACACCGATAAACTCATCTTT.

In its sample, this clone was seen a few times. TCRdb records a much larger clone's protein for this DNA, with a difference at residue 5 that likely arises from a read error; the protein given is the translation of the DNA. The chain uses TRDV2 and TRDJ3; 12 bases match TRDD3. No J gene was available from TCRdb, and it was assigned here by a germline match of the DNA. The V gene end was trimmed by 3 bases and the J gene end by 1 base; junction bases not matched to a gene: 12. This CDR3 region has 21 residues. The V gene's germline CDR1 is GEAIGNYY and CDR2 EKD. Written as DNA, the CDR3 is TGTGCCTGTGACCCTACCTTACTGGGGGATACTAGGTCCTGGGACACCCGACAGATGTTTTTC. Translating gives CACDPTLLGDTRSWDTRQMFF.

This clone was seen a handful of times. This DNA's translation and the protein TCRdb lists, from a much larger clone, do not match at residue 13, likely due to a read error; the protein shown is translated from the DNA. This chain connects TRDV1 to TRDJ2, with 10 bases matching TRDD3. TCRdb lists no J gene, so it was determined here by aligning the DNA to germline. With 0 bases clipped from V and 6 bases from J, the junction kept 13 bases outside the gene matches. Germline V gives CDR1 TSWWSYY, CDR2 QGS. This CDR3 has 19 amino acids. CDR3 DNA: TGTGCTCTTGGGGAACTTTGGCCCGTACTGGGGGATGTGGCAGCACAACTCTTCTTT. Its protein is CALGELWPVLGDVAAQLFF.

Note on this clone: The TCRdb record carries a much larger clone's protein, which differs from this DNA's translation at residue 5; a read error is the likely cause, and the protein listed here is the DNA translation. The rearrangement joins TRDV1 to TRDJ2, with TRDD3 identical over 7 bases. Germline matching of the DNA provided the J gene here, since TCRdb leaves it blank. Trimming took 7 bases from V and 0 from J; bases not matched to a gene: 23. This CDR3 has 21 amino acids. The germline V gene has CDR1 TSWWSYY and CDR2 QGS. In nucleotides, the CDR3 is TGTGCTCTTGATGGCCCTCACATTACTGGGGTCAGGGGTTCTTTGACAGCACAACTCTTCTTT. Its protein is CALDGPHITGVRGSLTAQLFF.

This clone came up a few times. A single base is all that separates this from a far larger clone, so a read error is likely. This CDR3 is also generated by other DNA sequences in the sample. This sequence joins TRDV3 and TRDJ1, with 13 nucleotides matching TRDD3. CDR1 and CDR2 from the germline V gene are TVYSNPD and GDNSRS (reference sequence). The CDR3 has 22 amino acids. CDR3: CASLFPYLEYWGIRPYTDKLIF. The CDR3 DNA reads TGTGCCTCCCTCTTCCCATACCTAGAGTACTGGGGGATACGCCCGTACACCGATAAGCTCATCTTT.

This clone has a handful of counts. TCRdb pairs this DNA with a much larger clone's protein that differs at residue 9, likely a read error; the protein shown was translated from the DNA. The V and J genes are TRDV3 and TRDJ1, with D possibly matching TRDD3 (5 bases). In the absence of a J gene in TCRdb, the DNA was matched to germline to assign it here. The CDR3 is 14 residues long. Trimming cost V 4 bases and J 4 bases, with 19 bases left between them. Germline lookup yields CDR1 TVYSNPD and CDR2 GDNSRS (reference sequence). The CDR3 DNA follows: TGTGCCTCCCAGGGGGGTTTGTACATCGATAAACTCATCTTT. Translating gives CASQGGLYIDKLIF.

This clone was counted a few times. The amino acid sequence in TCRdb belongs to a much larger clone and departs from this DNA's translation at residue 8, likely a sequencing read error; the sequence shown is translated from the DNA. The CDR3 region has the DNA TGTGCCTTTTCCCAGCTCTTGCTGGGATACACCAAACTCATCTTT. Translated: CAFSQLLLGYTKLIF. This chain links TRDV3 with TRDJ1; 7 nucleotides align to TRDD3. This CDR3 is built from 15 residues. After removal of 2 bases from V and 8 bases from J, the junction contained 17 bases not matched to a gene. CDR1 is TVYSNPD, CDR2 GDNSRS, per germline (reference sequence).